The 23 T cell receptor beta chains below all came from one sample that was sequenced in a study of T cell changes during pregnancy in multiple sclerosis. Assay: immunoSEQ multiplex PCR; the TCRdb copy retains only in-frame clones and omits some. The table includes about 70,000 clones, around nine tenths detected once. Specimen: peripheral blood, collected in the second trimester of pregnancy. The receptors originated from a female donor in good health, enrolled as a control in a pregnancy study.

This clone appeared a few times. This rearrangement joins TRBV18 to TRBJ2-4; 9 bases fit TRBD2. The V gene's germline CDR1 is KGHSH and CDR2 LQKENI. The CDR3 runs to 14 residues. The junction had 6 bases not matched to a gene; V was cut back by 0 bases and J by 12 bases. The chain's CDR3 is CASSPPWSGGPQYF. Written as DNA, the CDR3 is TGTGCCAGCTCACCACCGTGGAGCGGGGGGCCTCAGTACTTC.

This clone was picked up a small number of times. The chain recombines TRBV2 with TRBJ1-2, with D tentatively TRBD1 (6 bases). V lost 1 base and J lost 4, with 13 bases in between. The CDR3 has 15 residues. Germline CDR1 reads SNHLY; CDR2 reads FYNNEI. The CDR3 loop is CASSEGTASGYGYTF. CDR3 coding DNA: TGTGCCAGCAGTGAAGGGACAGCCAGTGGCTATGGCTACACCTTC.

V usage is TRBV10-3 and J usage is TRBJ1-2, with D possibly TRBD1 on 5 matching bases. Trimming removed 0 bases at V and 4 bases at J, with 12 bases between. Germline V gives CDR1 ENHRY, CDR2 SYGVKD. CDR3 length equals 15 residues. The CDR3 region is CAISESSGGPYGYTF. In DNA, the CDR3 is TGTGCCATCAGTGAGTCTTCCGGGGGACCCTATGGCTACACCTTC.

The V and J genes are TRBV9 and TRBJ2-1; 10 bases line up with TRBD1. This CDR3 region has 16 residues. The germline CDR1 and CDR2 sequences are SGDLS and YYNGEE. Trimming at V came to 2 bases and at J to 7 bases, leaving 9 bases not matched to a gene. CDR3 loop: CASSVRDRGMRNEQFF. The DNA for the CDR3 is TGTGCCAGCAGCGTCCGGGACAGGGGTATGAGGAATGAGCAGTTCTTC.

The gene calls are TRBV5-6 and TRBJ1-1; D unclear. The CDR3 runs 11 residues. Per the germline V gene, CDR1 is SGHDT and CDR2 is YYEEEE. The V and J ends lost 0 bases and 9 bases respectively, with 6 bases between them. The CDR3 protein is CASSLGQQAFF. The CDR3 region has the DNA TGTGCCAGCAGCTTGGGACAACAAGCTTTCTTT.

The chain combines TRBV6-5 with TRBJ1-1, with 11 positions matching TRBD1. The CDR3 contains 14 residues. The germline CDR1 and CDR2 sequences are MNHEY and SVGAGI. The trim removed 6 bases at V and 7 bases at J, leaving 7 bases unmatched. In DNA, the CDR3 is TGTGCCAGCAGCTCGGACAGGGGGCTTGTTGAAGCTTTCTTT. Residues: CASSSDRGLVEAFF.

The chain carries TRBV7-9 and TRBJ2-2; D perhaps matches TRBD1 (5 bases). With 10 bases removed from V and 1 base from J, the gap between germline ends came to 10 bases. CDR3 size: 13 residues. The germline gives CDR1 SEHNR, CDR2 FQNEAQ (reference sequence). CDR3 sequence: CATEGVNTGELFF. CDR3 bases: TGTGCCACGGAAGGGGTGAACACCGGGGAGCTGTTTTTT.

The chain employs TRBV29-1 and TRBJ1-1, with 8 bases that match TRBD1. V shed 6 bases, J shed 6 bases, and the junction held 12 bases outside the gene matches. Germline lookup yields CDR1 SQVTM and CDR2 ANQGSEA. This CDR3 contains 14 residues. The CDR3, as DNA: TGCAGCGTCGCTAGAGGGGTGACAGGGGCTGAAGCTTTCTTT. Protein product: CSVARGVTGAEAFF.

This chain uses TRBV11-1 with TRBJ1-2, with D unclear. The V end was cut by 5 bases, the J end by 2 bases, with 18 bases between. This CDR3 comprises 16 residues. CDR1 and CDR2 from the germline V gene are SGHAT and FQDESV (reference sequence). The CDR3 protein is CASSLSLDSVNYGYTF. The CDR3 DNA reads as TGTGCCAGCAGCCTATCTTTGGACTCGGTAAACTATGGCTACACCTTC.

This clone was picked up a small number of times. The rearrangement uses TRBV5-8 and TRBJ2-3; D is unclear. Deletions cut 4 bases from V and 7 bases from J, with 10 bases between. Germline CDR1 SGHTS, CDR2 YDEGEE. The CDR3 totals 12 residues. The CDR3 is CASSLDAYTQYF. CDR3 nucleotide sequence: TGTGCCAGCAGCCTGGACGCGTATACGCAGTATTTT.

The V gene is TRBV6-6, the J gene TRBJ2-2, with D possibly matching TRBD1 (6 bases). The CDR3 runs 12 residues. CDR1 and CDR2 (germline): MNHNY, SVGAGI (reference sequence). Trimming shortened V by 8 bases and J by 3 bases, and 7 bases separated the two germline ends. Written as DNA, the CDR3 is TGTGCCAGCCCAGGGGACACCGGGGAGCTGTTTTTT. Encoded protein: CASPGDTGELFF.

The J gene is TRBJ2-1, the V gene TRBV7-2, with 8 bases identical to TRBD2. The CDR3 has 16 residues. The trim removed 5 bases at V and 0 bases at J, leaving 6 bases unmatched. Germline-derived CDR1 and CDR2 are SGHTA and FQGNSA. CDR3 coding DNA: TGTGCCAGCAGCCGGGAGGGGCGCAGCTCCTACAATGAGCAGTTCTTC. It yields the protein CASSREGRSSYNEQFF.

V gene TRBV14 combines with J gene TRBJ1-1; D gene unclear. The V end was cut by 3 bases, the J end by 8 bases, with 4 bases between. Germline V lookup: CDR1 SGHDN, CDR2 FVKESK. This CDR3 region has 10 residues. The CDR3 region has the DNA TGTGCCAGCAGCCAGGCAGAAGCTTTCTTT. Translated: CASSQAEAFF.

The chain joins TRBV27 to TRBJ2-7, with D possibly matching TRBD2 (6 bases). The CDR3 is 13 amino acids. The germline CDR1 and CDR2 sequences are MNHEY and SMNVEV (reference sequence). V was pared by 3 bases and J by 5 bases, with 11 bases between. The CDR3, as DNA: TGTGCCAGCAGTTTTCAGGGAGGTCACGAGCAGTACTTC. This gives the protein CASSFQGGHEQYF.

The J gene is TRBJ2-5, the V gene TRBV5-1; the match to TRBD2 covers 9 bases. The CDR3 sequence is 14 residues long. Germline V CDR1 and CDR2: SGHRS, YFSETQ. Trimming cost V 2 bases and J 3 bases; bases outside gene matches: 2. The CDR3 DNA reads TGCGCCAGCAGCTTCATAGCGGGGGAAGAGACCCAGTACTTC. This gives the protein CASSFIAGEETQYF.

This chain links TRBV6-1 with TRBJ2-6; TRBD1 matches 9 bases. The CDR3 sequence is 18 residues long. V trimming: 4 bases; J trimming: 0 bases; junction bases outside the gene matches: 7. Germline lookup yields CDR1 MNHNS and CDR2 SASEGT. The CDR3 nucleotides read TGTGCCAGCAGTGGGCGACAGGGGGGTGGCTCTGGGGCCAACGTCCTGACTTTC. This gives the protein CASSGRQGGGSGANVLTF.

This CDR3 reads CSVEPGGFRNTEAFF. Written as DNA, the CDR3 is TGCAGCGTTGAACCGGGGGGCTTTAGGAACACTGAAGCTTTCTTT. V gene TRBV29-1 combines with J gene TRBJ1-1; weak D call: TRBD1 (6 bases). V was shortened by 2 bases and J by 1 base, with 14 bases between the two germline ends. The CDR3 is made up of 15 amino acids. The germline V gene has CDR1 SQVTM and CDR2 ANQGSEA. Full variable domain (remainder filled in from reference TRBV29-1 and TRBJ1-1): SAVISQKPSRDICQRGTSLTIQCQVDSQVTMMFWYRQQPGQSLTLIATANQGSEATYESGFVIDKFPISRPNLTFSTLTVSNMSPEDSSIYLCSVEPGGFRNTEAFFGQGTRLTVV.

V and J are TRBV28 and TRBJ1-5; D might be TRBD1 (5 bases). The ends were cut back, 5 bases at V and 5 bases at J, with 16 bases in the middle. CDR1 and CDR2 from the germline V gene are MDHEN and SYDVKM. CDR3 size: 15 residues. CDR3 DNA: TGTGCCAGCAGTCCCTCGGACACTAATTATCAGCCCCAGCATTTT. Protein product: CASSPSDTNYQPQHF.

The rearrangement joins TRBV19 to TRBJ2-2, with a weak D call TRBD2 (5 bases). The germline V gene has CDR1 LNHDA and CDR2 SQIVND (reference sequence). This CDR3 is 15 amino acids long. V dropped 0 bases and J dropped 3 bases, with 8 bases sitting between them. CDR3 in DNA: TGTGCCAGTAGTATAGACAGGCGGGACACCGGGGAGCTGTTTTTT. Encoded protein: CASSIDRRDTGELFF.

V usage is TRBV7-2 and J usage is TRBJ2-1; the D gene is possibly TRBD2 (5 bases). V lost 5 bases and J 12 bases, leaving 14 bases between the germline ends. Germline V CDR1 and CDR2: SGHTA, FQGNSA. The CDR3 loop spans 12 amino acids. CDR3 protein: CASSLSRAAQFF. CDR3 nucleotides: TGTGCCAGCAGCCTATCGAGGGCAGCGCAGTTCTTC.

V is TRBV5-1 and J is TRBJ2-5; 10 bases are a match to TRBD2. This CDR3 region has 16 residues. Per the germline V gene, CDR1 is SGHRS and CDR2 is YFSETQ. V shed 4 bases, J shed 4 bases, and the junction held 10 bases outside the gene matches. CDR3 nucleotides: TGCGCCAGCAGCCCCCCGGCTAGCGGGGGAGGAGAGACCCAGTACTTC. Residues: CASSPPASGGGETQYF.

In this sample, this clone turned up once. J is TRBJ2-5 and V is TRBV19, with 8 bases that match TRBD1. V was clipped by 3 bases and J by 5 bases; unmatched bases: 5. The CDR3 loop spans 14 amino acids. Germline CDR1 and CDR2: LNHDA and SQIVND (reference sequence). CDR3 protein: CASSMRTGRETQYF. The DNA for the CDR3 is TGTGCCAGTAGTATGAGGACAGGGAGGGAGACCCAGTACTTC.

The V and J genes are TRBV9 and TRBJ1-3; D call uncertain. Per the germline V gene, CDR1 is SGDLS and CDR2 is YYNGEE. With 0 bases removed from V and 0 bases from J, the gap between germline ends came to 7 bases. This CDR3 spans 15 amino acids. The CDR3 loop is CASSVATSSGNTIYF. CDR3 sequence (DNA): TGTGCCAGCAGCGTAGCCACGAGCTCTGGAAACACCATATATTTT.